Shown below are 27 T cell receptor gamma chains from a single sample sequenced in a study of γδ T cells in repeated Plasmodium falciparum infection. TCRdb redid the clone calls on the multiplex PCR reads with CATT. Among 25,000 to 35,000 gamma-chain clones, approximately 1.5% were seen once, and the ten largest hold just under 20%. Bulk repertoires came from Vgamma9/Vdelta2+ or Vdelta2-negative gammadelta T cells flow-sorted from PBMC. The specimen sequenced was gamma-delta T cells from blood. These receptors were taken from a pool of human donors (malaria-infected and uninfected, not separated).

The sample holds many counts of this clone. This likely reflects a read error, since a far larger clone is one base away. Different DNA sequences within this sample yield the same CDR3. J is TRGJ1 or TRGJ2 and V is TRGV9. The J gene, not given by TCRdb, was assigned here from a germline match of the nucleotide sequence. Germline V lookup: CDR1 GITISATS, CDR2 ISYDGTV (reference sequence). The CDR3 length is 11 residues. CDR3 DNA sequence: TGTGCCCTGTGGGAGGGGAATAAGAAACTCTTT. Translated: CALWEGNKKLF.

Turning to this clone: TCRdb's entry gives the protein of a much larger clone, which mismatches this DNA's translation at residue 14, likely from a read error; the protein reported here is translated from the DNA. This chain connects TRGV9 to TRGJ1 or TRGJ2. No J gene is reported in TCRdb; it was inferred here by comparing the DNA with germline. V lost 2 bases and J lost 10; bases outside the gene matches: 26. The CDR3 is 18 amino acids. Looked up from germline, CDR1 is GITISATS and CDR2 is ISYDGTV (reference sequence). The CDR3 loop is CALWEGHPGPIRYPKKLF. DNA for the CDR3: TGTGCCTTGTGGGAGGGCCACCCGGGTCCCATACGCTACCCAAAGAAACTCTTT.

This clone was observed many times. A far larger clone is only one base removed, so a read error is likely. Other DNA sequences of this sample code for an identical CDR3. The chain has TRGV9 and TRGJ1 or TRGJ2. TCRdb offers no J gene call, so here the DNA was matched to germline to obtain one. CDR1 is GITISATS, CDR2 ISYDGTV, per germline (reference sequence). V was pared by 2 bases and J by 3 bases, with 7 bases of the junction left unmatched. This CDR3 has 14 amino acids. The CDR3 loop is CALWEAHRYYKKLF. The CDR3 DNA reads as TGTGCCTTGTGGGAGGCGCATCGTTATTATAAGAAACTCTTT.

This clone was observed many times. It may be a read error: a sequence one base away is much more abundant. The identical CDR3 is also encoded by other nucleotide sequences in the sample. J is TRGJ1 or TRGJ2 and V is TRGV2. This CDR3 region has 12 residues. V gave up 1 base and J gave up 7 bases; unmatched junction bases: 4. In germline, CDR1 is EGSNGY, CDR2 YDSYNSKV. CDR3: CATWDGDYKKLF. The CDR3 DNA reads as TGTGCCACCTGGGACGGTGACTATAAGAAACTCTTT.

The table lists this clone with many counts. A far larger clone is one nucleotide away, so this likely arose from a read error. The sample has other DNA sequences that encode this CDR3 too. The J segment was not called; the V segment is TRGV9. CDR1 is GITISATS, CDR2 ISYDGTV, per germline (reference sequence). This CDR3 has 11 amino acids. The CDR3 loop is CALWVRPEKLF. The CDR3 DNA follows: TGTGCCTTGTGGGTGAGACCGGAGAAGCTCTTT.

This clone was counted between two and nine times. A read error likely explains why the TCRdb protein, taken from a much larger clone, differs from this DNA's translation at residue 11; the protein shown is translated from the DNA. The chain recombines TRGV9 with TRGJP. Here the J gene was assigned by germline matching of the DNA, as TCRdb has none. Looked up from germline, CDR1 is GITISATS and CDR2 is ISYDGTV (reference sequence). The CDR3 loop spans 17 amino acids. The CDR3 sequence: CALWEVGPELDKKIKVF. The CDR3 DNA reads TGTGCCTTGTGGGAGGTGGGACCGGAGTTGGACAAAAAAATCAAGGTATTT.

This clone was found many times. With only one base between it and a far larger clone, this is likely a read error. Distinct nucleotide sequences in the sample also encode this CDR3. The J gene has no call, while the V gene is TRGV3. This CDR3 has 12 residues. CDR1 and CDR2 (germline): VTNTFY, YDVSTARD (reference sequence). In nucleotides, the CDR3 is TGTGCCACCTGGGACAGCCGTTGGTTCAAGATATTC. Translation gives CATWDSRWFKIF.

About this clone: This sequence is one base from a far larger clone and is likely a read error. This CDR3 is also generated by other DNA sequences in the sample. CDR3 protein: CALWEGLTKELGKKIKVF. CDR3 nucleotides: TGTGCCTTGTGGGAGGGCTTAACGAAGGAGTTGGGCAAAAAAATCAAGGTATTT. The rearrangement links TRGV9 to TRGJP. The J gene, missing from TCRdb, was assigned here through DNA to germline matching. V lost 2 bases, J lost 7 bases, and 11 bases stayed unmatched. The CDR3 covers 18 residues. The germline V gene has CDR1 GITISATS and CDR2 ISYDGTV (reference sequence).

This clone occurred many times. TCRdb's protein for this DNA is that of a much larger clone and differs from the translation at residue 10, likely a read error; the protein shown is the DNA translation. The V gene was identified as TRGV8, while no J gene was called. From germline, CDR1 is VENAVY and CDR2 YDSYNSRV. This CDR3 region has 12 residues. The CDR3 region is CATWVPNYKRLF. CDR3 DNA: TGTGCCACCTGGGTCCCCAATTATAAGAGACTCTTT.

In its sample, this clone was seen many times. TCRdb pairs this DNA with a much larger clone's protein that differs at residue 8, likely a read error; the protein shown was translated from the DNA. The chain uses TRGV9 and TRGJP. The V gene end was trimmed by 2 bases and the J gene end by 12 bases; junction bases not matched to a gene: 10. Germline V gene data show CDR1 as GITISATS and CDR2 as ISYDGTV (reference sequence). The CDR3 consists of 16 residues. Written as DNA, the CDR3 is TGTGCCTTGTGGGAGGCCATGGGAAAGGGCAAAAAAATCAAGGTATTT. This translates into CALWEAMGKGKKIKVF.

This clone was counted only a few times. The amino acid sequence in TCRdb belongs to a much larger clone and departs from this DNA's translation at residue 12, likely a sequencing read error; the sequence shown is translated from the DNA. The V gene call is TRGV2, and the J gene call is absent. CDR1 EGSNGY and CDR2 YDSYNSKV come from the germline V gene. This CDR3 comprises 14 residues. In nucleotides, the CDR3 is TGTGCCACCTGGGACGGGCTAAATTATTATAAGGAACTCTTT. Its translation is CATWDGLNYYKELF.

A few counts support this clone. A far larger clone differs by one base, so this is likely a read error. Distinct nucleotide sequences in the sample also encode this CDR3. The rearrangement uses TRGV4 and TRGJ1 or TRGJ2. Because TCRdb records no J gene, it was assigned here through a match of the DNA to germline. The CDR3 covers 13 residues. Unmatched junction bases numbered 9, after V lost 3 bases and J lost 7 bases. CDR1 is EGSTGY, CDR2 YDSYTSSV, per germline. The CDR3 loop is CATWDQWRYKKLF. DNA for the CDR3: TGTGCCACCTGGGATCAGTGGCGATATAAGAAACTCTTT.

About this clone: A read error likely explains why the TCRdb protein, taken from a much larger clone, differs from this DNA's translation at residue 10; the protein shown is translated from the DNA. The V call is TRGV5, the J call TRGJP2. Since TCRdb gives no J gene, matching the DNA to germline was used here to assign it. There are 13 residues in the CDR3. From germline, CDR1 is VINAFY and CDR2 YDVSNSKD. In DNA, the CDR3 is TGTGCCACCTGGGACAGGCTTGATTGGGTCAAGACGTTT. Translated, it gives CATWDRLDWVKTF.

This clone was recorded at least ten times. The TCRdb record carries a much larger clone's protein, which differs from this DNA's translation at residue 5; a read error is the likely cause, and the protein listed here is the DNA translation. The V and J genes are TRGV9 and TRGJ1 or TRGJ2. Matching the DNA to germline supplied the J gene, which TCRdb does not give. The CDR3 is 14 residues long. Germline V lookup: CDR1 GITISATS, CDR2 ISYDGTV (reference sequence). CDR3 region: CALWGVQNYYKKLF. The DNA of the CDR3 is TGTGCCTTGTGGGGGGTGCAGAATTATTATAAGAAACTCTTT.

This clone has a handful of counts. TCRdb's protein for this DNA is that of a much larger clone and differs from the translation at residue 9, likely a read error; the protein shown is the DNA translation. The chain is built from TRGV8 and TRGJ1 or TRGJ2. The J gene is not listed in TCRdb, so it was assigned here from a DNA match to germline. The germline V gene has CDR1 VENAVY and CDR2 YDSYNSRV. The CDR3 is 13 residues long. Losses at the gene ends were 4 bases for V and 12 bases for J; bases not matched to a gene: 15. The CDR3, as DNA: TGTGCCACCTGGGAATACATTACGCGGGGGAAACTCTTT. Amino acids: CATWEYITRGKLF.

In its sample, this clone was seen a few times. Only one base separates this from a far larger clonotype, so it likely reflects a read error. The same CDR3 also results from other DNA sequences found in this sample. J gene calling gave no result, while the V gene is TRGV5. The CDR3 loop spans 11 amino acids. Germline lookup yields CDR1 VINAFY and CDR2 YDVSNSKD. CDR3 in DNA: TGTGCCACCTGGAGGGGTTGGTTTAAGATATTT. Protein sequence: CATWRGWFKIF.

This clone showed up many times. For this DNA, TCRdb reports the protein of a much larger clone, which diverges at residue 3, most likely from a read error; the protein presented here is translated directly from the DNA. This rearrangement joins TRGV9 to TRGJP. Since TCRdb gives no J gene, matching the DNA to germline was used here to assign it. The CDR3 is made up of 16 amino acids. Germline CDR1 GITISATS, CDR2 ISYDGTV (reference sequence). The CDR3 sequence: CASWSLSQLGKKIKVF. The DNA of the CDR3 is TGTGCCTCGTGGAGTCTTTCCCAGTTGGGCAAAAAAATCAAGGTATTT.

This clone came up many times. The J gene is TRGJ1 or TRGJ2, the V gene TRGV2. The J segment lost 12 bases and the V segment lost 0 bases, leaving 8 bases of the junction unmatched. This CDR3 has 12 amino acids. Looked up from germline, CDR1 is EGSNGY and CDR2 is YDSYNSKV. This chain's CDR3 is CATWDGLGMKLF. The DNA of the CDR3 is TGTGCCACCTGGGACGGGCTGGGCATGAAACTCTTT.

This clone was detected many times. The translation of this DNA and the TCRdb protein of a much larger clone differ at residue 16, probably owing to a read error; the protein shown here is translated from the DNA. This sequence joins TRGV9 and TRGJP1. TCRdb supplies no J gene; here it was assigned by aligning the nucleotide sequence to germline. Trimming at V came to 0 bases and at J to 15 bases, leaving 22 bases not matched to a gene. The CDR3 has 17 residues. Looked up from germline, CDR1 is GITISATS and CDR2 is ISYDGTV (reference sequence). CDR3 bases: TGTGCCTTGTGGGAGGTGCACGTTGGGTTGGGCAAAAAAATCAAGATATTT. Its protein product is CALWEVHVGLGKKIKIF.

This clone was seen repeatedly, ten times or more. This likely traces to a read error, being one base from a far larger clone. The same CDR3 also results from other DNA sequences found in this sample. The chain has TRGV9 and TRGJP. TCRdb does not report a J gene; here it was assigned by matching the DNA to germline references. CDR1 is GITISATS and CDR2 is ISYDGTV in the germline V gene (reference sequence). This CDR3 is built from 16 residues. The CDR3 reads CALWAPQELGKKIKVF. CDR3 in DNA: TGTGCCCTGTGGGCTCCTCAAGAGTTGGGCAAAAAAATCAAGGTATTT.

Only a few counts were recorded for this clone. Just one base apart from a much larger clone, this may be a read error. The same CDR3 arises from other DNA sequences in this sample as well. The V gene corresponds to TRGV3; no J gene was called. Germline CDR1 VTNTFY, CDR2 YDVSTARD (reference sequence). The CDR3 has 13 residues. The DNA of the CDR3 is TGTGCCACCTGGGGTTCCTTTTATTATAAGAAGCTCTTT. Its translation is CATWGSFYYKKLF.

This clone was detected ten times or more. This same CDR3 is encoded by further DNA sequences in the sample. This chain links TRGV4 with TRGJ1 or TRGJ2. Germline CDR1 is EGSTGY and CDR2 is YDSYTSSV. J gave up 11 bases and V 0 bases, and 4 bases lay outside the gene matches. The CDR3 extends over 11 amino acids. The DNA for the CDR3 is TGTGCCACCTGGGATGGGCCTGAGAAACTCTTT. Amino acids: CATWDGPEKLF.

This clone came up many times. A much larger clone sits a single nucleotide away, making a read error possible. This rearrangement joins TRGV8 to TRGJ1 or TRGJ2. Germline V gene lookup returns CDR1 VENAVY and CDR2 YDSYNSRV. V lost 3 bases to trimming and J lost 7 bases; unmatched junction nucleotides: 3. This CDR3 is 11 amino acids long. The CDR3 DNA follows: TGTGCCACCTGGGATCACTATAAGAAACTCTTT. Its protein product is CATWDHYKKLF.

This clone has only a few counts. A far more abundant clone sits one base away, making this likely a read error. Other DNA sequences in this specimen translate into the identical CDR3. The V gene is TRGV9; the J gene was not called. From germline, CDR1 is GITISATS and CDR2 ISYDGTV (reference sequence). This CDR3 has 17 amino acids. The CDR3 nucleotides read TGTGCCTTGTGGGACCTTTCGCAAGAGTTGGGCAAAAAAATCAAGGTATTC. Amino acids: CALWDLSQELGKKIKVF.

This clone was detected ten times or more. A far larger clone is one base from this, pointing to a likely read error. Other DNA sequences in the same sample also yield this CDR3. Written as DNA, the CDR3 is TGTGCCACCTGGGACTCGTGGTATTATAAGAAGCTCTTT. Amino acids: CATWDSWYYKKLF. Called V gene: TRGV3; the J gene was not called. CDR3 length: 13 residues. Germline loops: CDR1 VTNTFY, CDR2 YDVSTARD (reference sequence).

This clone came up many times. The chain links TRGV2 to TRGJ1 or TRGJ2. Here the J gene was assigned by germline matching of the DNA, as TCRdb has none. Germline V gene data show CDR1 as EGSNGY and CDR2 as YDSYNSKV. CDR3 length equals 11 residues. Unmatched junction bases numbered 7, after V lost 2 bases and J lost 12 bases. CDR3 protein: CATWDDFLKLF. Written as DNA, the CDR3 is TGTGCCACCTGGGACGATTTTTTGAAACTCTTT.

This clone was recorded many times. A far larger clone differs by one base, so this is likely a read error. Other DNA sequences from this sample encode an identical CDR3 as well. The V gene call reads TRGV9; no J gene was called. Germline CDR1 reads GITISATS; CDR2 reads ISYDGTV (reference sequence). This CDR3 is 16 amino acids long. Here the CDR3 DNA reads TGTGCCTTGTGGGAGGTCCGGTATGGCACTGGTTGGTTCAAGATATTC. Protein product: CALWEVRYGTGWFKIF.